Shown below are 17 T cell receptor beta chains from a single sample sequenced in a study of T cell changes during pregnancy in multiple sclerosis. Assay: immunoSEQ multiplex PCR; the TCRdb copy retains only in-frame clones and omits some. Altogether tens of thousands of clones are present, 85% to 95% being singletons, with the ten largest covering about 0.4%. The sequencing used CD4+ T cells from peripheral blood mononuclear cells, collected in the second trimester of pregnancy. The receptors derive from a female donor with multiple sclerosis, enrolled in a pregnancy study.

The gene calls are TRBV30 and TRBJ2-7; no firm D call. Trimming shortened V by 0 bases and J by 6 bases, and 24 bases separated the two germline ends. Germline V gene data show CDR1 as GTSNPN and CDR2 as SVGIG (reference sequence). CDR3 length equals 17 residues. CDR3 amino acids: CAWSVRLGLTAFGEQYF. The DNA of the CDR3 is TGTGCCTGGAGTGTACGGTTGGGCCTTACTGCCTTCGGCGAGCAGTACTTC.

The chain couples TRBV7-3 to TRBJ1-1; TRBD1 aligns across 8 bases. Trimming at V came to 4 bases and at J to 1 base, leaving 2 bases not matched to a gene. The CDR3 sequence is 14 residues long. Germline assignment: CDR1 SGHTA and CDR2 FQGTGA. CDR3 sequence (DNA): TGTGCCAGCAGCTCAGGGGGCTCGAACACTGAAGCTTTCTTT. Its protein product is CASSSGGSNTEAFF.

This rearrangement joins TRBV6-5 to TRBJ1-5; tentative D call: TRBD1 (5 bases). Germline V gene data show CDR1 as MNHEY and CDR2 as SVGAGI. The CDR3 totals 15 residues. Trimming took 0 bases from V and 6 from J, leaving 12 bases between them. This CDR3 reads CASSYSGGGTQPQHF. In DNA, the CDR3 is TGTGCCAGCAGTTACTCGGGGGGGGGAACTCAGCCCCAGCATTTT.

CDR3 loop: CASSTRDGNQPQHF. Here the CDR3 DNA reads TGTGCCAGCAGCACCAGGGATGGCAATCAGCCCCAGCATTTT. The V call is TRBV5-5, the J call TRBJ1-5; D might be TRBD1 (5 bases). The CDR3 is made up of 14 amino acids. Germline loops: CDR1 SGHKS, CDR2 YYEKEE (reference sequence). Trimming shortened V by 4 bases and J by 2 bases, and 10 bases separated the two germline ends.

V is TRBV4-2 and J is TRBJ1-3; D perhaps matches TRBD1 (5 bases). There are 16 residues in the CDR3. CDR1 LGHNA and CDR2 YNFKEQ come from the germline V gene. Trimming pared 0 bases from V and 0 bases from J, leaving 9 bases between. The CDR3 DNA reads TGTGCCAGCAGCCAAGACAGGGCGAACTCTGGAAACACCATATATTTT. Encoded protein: CASSQDRANSGNTIYF.

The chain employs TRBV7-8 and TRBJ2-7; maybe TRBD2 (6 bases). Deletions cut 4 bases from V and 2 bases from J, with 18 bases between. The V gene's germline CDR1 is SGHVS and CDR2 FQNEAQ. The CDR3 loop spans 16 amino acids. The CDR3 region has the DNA TGTGCCAGCAGCTCCTTTATCGGGGGAGTAACCTACGAGCAGTACTTC. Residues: CASSSFIGGVTYEQYF.

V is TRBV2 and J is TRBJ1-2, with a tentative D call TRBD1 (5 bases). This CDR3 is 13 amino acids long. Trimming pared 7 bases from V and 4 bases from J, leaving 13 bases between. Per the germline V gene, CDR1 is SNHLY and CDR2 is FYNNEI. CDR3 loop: CASNPGKGYGYTF. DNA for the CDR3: TGTGCCAGCAACCCAGGGAAAGGCTATGGCTACACCTTC.

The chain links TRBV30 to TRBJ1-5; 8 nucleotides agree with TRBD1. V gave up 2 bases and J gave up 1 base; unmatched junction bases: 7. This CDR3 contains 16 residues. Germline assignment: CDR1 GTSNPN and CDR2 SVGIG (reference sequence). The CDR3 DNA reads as TGTGCCTGGAGTTGGGACAGGACGGGCAGCAATCAGCCCCAGCATTTT. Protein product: CAWSWDRTGSNQPQHF.

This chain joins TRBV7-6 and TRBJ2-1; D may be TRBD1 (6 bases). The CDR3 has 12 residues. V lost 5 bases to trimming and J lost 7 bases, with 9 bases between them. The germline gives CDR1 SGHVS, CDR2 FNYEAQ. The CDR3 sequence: CASSLQGNEQFF. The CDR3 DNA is TGTGCCAGCAGCCTACAGGGAAATGAGCAGTTCTTC.

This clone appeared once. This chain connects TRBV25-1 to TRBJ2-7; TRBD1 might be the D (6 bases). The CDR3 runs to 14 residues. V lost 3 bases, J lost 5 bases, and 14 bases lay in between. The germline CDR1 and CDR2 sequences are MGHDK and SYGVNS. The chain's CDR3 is CASSDSRRDNEQYF. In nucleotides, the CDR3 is TGTGCCAGCAGTGACTCCCGCAGGGACAACGAGCAGTACTTC.

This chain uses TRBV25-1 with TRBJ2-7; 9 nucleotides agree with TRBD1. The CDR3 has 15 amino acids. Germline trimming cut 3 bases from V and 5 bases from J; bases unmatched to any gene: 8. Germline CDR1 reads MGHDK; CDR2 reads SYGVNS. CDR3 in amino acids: CASSDSGTGIDEQYF. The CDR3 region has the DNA TGTGCCAGCAGTGATTCCGGGACAGGGATCGACGAGCAGTACTTC.

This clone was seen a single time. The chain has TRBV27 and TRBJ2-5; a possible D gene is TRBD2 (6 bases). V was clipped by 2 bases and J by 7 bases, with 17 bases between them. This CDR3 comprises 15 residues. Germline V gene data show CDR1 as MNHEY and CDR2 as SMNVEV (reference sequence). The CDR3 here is CASSLGRMAGGTQYF. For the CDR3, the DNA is TGTGCCAGCAGTTTAGGGCGGATGGCCGGGGGGACCCAGTACTTC.

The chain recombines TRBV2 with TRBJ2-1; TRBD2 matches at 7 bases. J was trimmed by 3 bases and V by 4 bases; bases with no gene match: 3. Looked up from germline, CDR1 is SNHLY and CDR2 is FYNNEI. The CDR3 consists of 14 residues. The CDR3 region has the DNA TGTGCCAGCAGTGCTAGCGGAGTCTACAATGAGCAGTTCTTC. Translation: CASSASGVYNEQFF.

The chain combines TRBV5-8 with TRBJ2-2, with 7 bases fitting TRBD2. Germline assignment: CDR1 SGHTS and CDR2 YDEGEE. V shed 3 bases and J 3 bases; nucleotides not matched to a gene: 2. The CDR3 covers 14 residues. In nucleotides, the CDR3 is TGTGCCAGCAGCTGGGGACTATACACCGGGGAGCTGTTTTTT. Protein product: CASSWGLYTGELFF.

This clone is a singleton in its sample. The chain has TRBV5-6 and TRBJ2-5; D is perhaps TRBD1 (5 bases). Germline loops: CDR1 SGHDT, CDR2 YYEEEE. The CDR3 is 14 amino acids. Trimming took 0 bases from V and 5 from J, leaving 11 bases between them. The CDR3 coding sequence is TGTGCCAGCAGCTTGGACAGGTTCGTGGAGACCCAGTACTTC. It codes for CASSLDRFVETQYF.

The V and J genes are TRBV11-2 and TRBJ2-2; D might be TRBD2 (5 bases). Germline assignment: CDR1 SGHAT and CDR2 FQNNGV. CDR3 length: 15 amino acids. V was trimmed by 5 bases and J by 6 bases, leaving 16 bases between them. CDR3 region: CASSLEGAAPGELFF. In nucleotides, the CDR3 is TGTGCCAGCAGCCTCGAGGGAGCGGCCCCCGGGGAGCTGTTTTTT.

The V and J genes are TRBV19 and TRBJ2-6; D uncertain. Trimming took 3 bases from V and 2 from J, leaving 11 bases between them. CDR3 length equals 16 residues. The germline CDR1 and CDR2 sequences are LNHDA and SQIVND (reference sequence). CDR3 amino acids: CASSIYATPGANVLTF. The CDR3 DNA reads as TGTGCCAGTAGTATTTACGCGACACCTGGGGCCAACGTCCTGACTTTC.